This T cell receptor (beta chain) was recorded in a study of shared clonotypes between healthy human individuals. Findings and caveats of the study: Among donors, sharing of clonotypes was expected to be affected by sequencing depth.

Of note for this clone: Antigen: not known.

Using immunoSEQ multiplex PCR, the repertoire was profiled, and TCRdb retains in-frame clones only, with some absent. The table shows around 1.1 million clones, with about 72% occurring only once. The germline V gene encodes CDR1 SGHDT and CDR2 YYEEEE. V lost 4 bases and J lost 8, with 16 bases in between. There are 14 residues in the CDR3. The rearrangement links TRBV5-6 to TRBJ1-3; D not resolved. This TCR came from a young man in good health. Some clones in this sample may be carry-over from other donors' samples. Sequenced material: memory CD4+ T cells from PBMCs. Subset in this sample: CD45RA-negative fraction. The CDR3 is CASSRRHVGDTIYF. For the CDR3, the DNA is TGTGCCAGCAGCCGCCGACACGTTGGGGACACCATATATTTT. Complete variable domain (other parts from reference TRBV5-6 and TRBJ1-3): DAGVTQSPTHLIKTRGQQVTLRCSPKSGHDTVSWYQQALGQGPQFIFQYYEEEERQRGNFPDRFSGHQFPNYSSELNVNALLLGDSALYLCASSRRHVGDTIYFGEGSWLTVV.